These 24 T cell receptor beta chains originate from one sample sequenced in a study of blood T cell repertoires in COVID-19. Clones were read by immunoSEQ multiplex PCR, and TCRdb kept only the in-frame ones, dropping some. The table lists fewer than 200,000 clones, 80% to 90% of them singletons, with around 1% in the top ten. The sequenced sample was peripheral blood. The receptor source for this set is a middle-aged man with acute or convalescent COVID-19.

The chain recombines TRBV3-1 (or the pseudogene TRBV3-2) with TRBJ2-5; D ambiguous. V lost 2 bases and J 2 bases, leaving 3 bases between the germline ends. CDR1 and CDR2 from the germline V gene are LGHDT and YNNKEL (reference sequence). This CDR3 is built from 12 residues. The chain's CDR3 is CASSQTQETQYF. CDR3 sequence (DNA): TGTGCCAGCAGCCAAACTCAAGAGACCCAGTACTTC.

This chain links TRBV5-1 with TRBJ2-7, with 11 nucleotides matching TRBD1. CDR1 and CDR2 (germline): SGHRS, YFSETQ. Losses at the gene ends were 0 bases for V and 3 bases for J; bases not matched to a gene: 8. This CDR3 has 17 residues. The CDR3 nucleotides are TGCGCCAGCAGCTTGGACACCCTGGACAGGGGGCTCTACGAGCAGTACTTC. Translating gives CASSLDTLDRGLYEQYF. Full variable domain (remainder filled in from reference TRBV5-1 and TRBJ2-7): KAGVTQTPRYLIKTRGQQVTLSCSPISGHRSVSWYQQTPGQGLQFLFEYFSETQRNKGNFPGRFSGRQFSNSRSEMNVSTLELGDSALYLCASSLDTLDRGLYEQYFGPGTRLTVT.

The chain employs TRBV11-2 and TRBJ1-2; 7 bases align to TRBD1. V dropped 4 bases and J dropped 4; count of bases not matched to a gene: 6. Germline V gene data show CDR1 as SGHAT and CDR2 as FQNNGV. This CDR3 spans 14 amino acids. CDR3 loop: CASSSRQGTYGYTF. DNA of the CDR3: TGTGCCAGCAGCTCCAGACAGGGCACCTATGGCTACACCTTC.

The V call is TRBV7-8, the J call TRBJ2-5; 7 bases agree with TRBD1. V gave up 5 bases and J gave up 5 bases; unmatched junction bases: 5. This CDR3 spans 13 amino acids. Germline V gene data show CDR1 as SGHVS and CDR2 as FQNEAQ. CDR3 region: CASSHDRVETQYF. DNA of the CDR3: TGTGCCAGCAGCCATGACAGGGTTGAGACCCAGTACTTC.

This clone has just one count. The chain couples TRBV3-1 (or the pseudogene TRBV3-2) to TRBJ2-2; D may be TRBD2 (6 bases). CDR3 length: 14 residues. Per the germline V gene, CDR1 is LGHDT and CDR2 is YNNKEL (reference sequence). V was pared by 8 bases and J by 5 bases, with 15 bases between. CDR3: CASGPSGLTGELFF. In DNA, the CDR3 is TGTGCCAGCGGGCCCAGCGGACTAACCGGGGAGCTGTTTTTT.

V and J are TRBV5-1 and TRBJ1-1, with 8 bases identical to TRBD1. Germline V gene data show CDR1 as SGHRS and CDR2 as YFSETQ. V gave up 0 bases and J gave up 2 bases; unmatched junction bases: 12. The CDR3 runs to 18 residues. CDR3 coding DNA: TGCGCCAGCAGCTTGGGGTCCGGGACAGGAATCTTCAACACTGAAGCTTTCTTT. It is translated as CASSLGSGTGIFNTEAFF. The whole variable domain, filled in from reference TRBV5-1 and TRBJ1-1, reads KAGVTQTPRYLIKTRGQQVTLSCSPISGHRSVSWYQQTPGQGLQFLFEYFSETQRNKGNFPGRFSGRQFSNSRSEMNVSTLELGDSALYLCASSLGSGTGIFNTEAFFGQGTRLTVV.

This chain links TRBV6-5 with TRBJ2-7; D is unresolved. The CDR3 has 12 residues. Germline values: CDR1 MNHEY, CDR2 SVGAGI. V was pared by 4 bases and J by 2 bases, with 6 bases between. The CDR3 DNA sequence: TGTGCCAGCAGTTCACAGACCTACGAGCAGTACTTC. Translating gives CASSSQTYEQYF.

With regard to this clone: Other DNA sequences of this sample code for an identical CDR3. The V call is TRBV3-1 (or the pseudogene TRBV3-2), the J call TRBJ1-3; the D gene is possibly TRBD1 (5 bases). V lost 3 bases and J 3 bases, leaving 9 bases between the germline ends. Germline assignment: CDR1 LGHDT and CDR2 YNNKEL (reference sequence). The CDR3 is made up of 14 amino acids. Here the CDR3 reads CASSQQGSGNTIYF. The CDR3 DNA sequence: TGTGCCAGCAGCCAGCAGGGAAGTGGAAACACCATATATTTT.

The rearrangement joins TRBV7-2 to TRBJ2-1; D may be TRBD2 (7 bases). The germline V gene encodes CDR1 SGHTA and CDR2 FQGNSA. The CDR3 runs to 15 residues. V gave up 5 bases and J gave up 8 bases, with 19 bases separating them. The CDR3 region is CASSPRGNGGHEQFF. CDR3 bases: TGTGCCAGCAGCCCACGGGGTAACGGGGGGCATGAGCAGTTCTTC.

This chain connects TRBV4-1 to TRBJ2-1, with 12 bases identical to TRBD2. V gave up 4 bases and J gave up 9 bases; unmatched junction bases: 4. Germline CDR1 MGHRA, CDR2 YSYEKL. This CDR3 has 14 amino acids. The CDR3 protein is CASSRLTSGGEQFF. The CDR3 coding sequence is TGCGCCAGCAGCCGCTTGACTAGCGGGGGTGAGCAGTTCTTC.

The chain is built from TRBV3-1 (or the pseudogene TRBV3-2) and TRBJ1-3; D unresolved. Germline V gives CDR1 LGHDT, CDR2 YNNKEL (reference sequence). The germline V and J ends were trimmed by 1 base and 0 bases, with 7 bases remaining between them. CDR3 length: 15 amino acids. The chain's CDR3 is CASSQGWSSGNTIYF. For the CDR3, the DNA is TGTGCCAGCAGCCAAGGGTGGAGCTCTGGAAACACCATATATTTT.

This clone was seen more than once but under ten times. This chain links TRBV5-1 with TRBJ1-5; no definite D call. The V end was cut by 4 bases, the J end by 2 bases, with 10 bases between. Germline V gives CDR1 SGHRS, CDR2 YFSETQ. CDR3 size: 14 residues. The CDR3 reads CASSQDSGNQPQHF. As DNA, the CDR3 is TGCGCCAGCAGCCAGGACTCGGGCAATCAGCCCCAGCATTTT.

The chain employs TRBV5-4 and TRBJ2-7, with D possibly TRBD1 on 5 matching bases. CDR1 is SGHNT, CDR2 YYREEE, per germline (reference sequence). The CDR3 length is 13 residues. The V end lost 3 bases, the J end lost 3 bases, and 10 bases lay between the germline ends. This CDR3 reads CASSSRQGYEQYF. The CDR3 coding sequence is TGTGCCAGCAGCTCCCGGCAGGGCTACGAGCAGTACTTC.

The sample holds a few counts of this clone. V usage is TRBV12-3 or TRBV12-4 and J usage is TRBJ2-7, with 10 bases identical to TRBD2. V trimming: 9 bases; J trimming: 4 bases; junction bases outside the gene matches: 6. This CDR3 has 13 amino acids. The CDR3 nucleotides read TGTGCCAGTAATAGCGGGGGGTTATACGAGCAGTACTTC. It yields the protein CASNSGGLYEQYF.

The V gene is TRBV10-3, the J gene TRBJ1-5; D call uncertain. Germline CDR1 and CDR2: ENHRY and SYGVKD. The CDR3 contains 13 residues. Trimming left V 6 bases short and J 6 bases short, with 12 bases between. The CDR3 sequence is CAIRREGSQPQHF. The CDR3 DNA is TGTGCCATCAGAAGGGAAGGGAGTCAGCCCCAGCATTTT.

The chain uses TRBV2 and TRBJ2-7; D not certain. The CDR3 has 13 amino acids. Germline CDR1 and CDR2: SNHLY and FYNNEI. Trimming shortened V by 4 bases and J by 2 bases, and 9 bases separated the two germline ends. CDR3 sequence reads: CASSVSRAYEQYF. DNA of the CDR3: TGTGCCAGCAGTGTCTCACGCGCCTACGAGCAGTACTTC. Supplemented by reference TRBV2 and TRBJ2-7, the full variable domain reads EPEVTQTPSHQVTQMGQEVILRCVPISNHLYFYWYRQILGQKVEFLVSFYNNEISEKSEIFDDQFSVERPDGSNFTLKIRSTKLEDSAMYFCASSVSRAYEQYFGPGTRLTVT.

Notes on this clone: Germline is not matched at one junction end, which may reflect a read error. This chain joins TRBV7-9 and TRBJ1-2; tentatively, D is TRBD1 (6 bases). Per germline, CDR1 SEHNR and CDR2 FQNEAQ (reference sequence). The CDR3 is 12 amino acids. The CDR3 loop reads CASSLNPGHGDF. CDR3 coding DNA: TGTGCCAGCAGTTTAAATCCGGGACACGGGGACTTC.

The chain is built from TRBV3-1 (or the pseudogene TRBV3-2) and TRBJ1-6; D might be TRBD1 (5 bases). CDR3 length: 16 residues. Germline V gene data show CDR1 as LGHDT and CDR2 as YNNKEL (reference sequence). V dropped 4 bases and J dropped 5 bases, with 15 bases sitting between them. In nucleotides, the CDR3 is TGTGCCAGCAGCCTGGGAAGGGGTGGAAATAATTCACCCCTCCACTTT. Its protein product is CASSLGRGGNNSPLHF.

The chain joins TRBV6-5 to TRBJ2-2; tentative D call: TRBD2 (6 bases). Trimming shortened V by 6 bases and J by 2 bases, and 10 bases separated the two germline ends. The CDR3 length is 14 residues. CDR1 is MNHEY and CDR2 is SVGAGI in the germline V gene. CDR3 protein: CASRAGYNTGELFF. DNA for the CDR3: TGTGCCAGCAGGGCGGGATACAACACCGGGGAGCTGTTTTTT.

The chain is built from TRBV5-1 and TRBJ2-1; TRBD2 matches at 12 bases. CDR3 length: 16 residues. J gave up 5 bases and V 3 bases, and 6 bases lay outside the gene matches. CDR1 is SGHRS, CDR2 YFSETQ, per germline. The CDR3 DNA sequence: TGCGCCAGCAGCTCGACTAGCGGGGGAAACCACAATGAGCAGTTCTTC. It specifies CASSSTSGGNHNEQFF.

The V call is TRBV7-9, the J call TRBJ2-7; the D gene is possibly TRBD1 (7 bases). CDR3 length equals 15 residues. In germline, CDR1 is SEHNR, CDR2 FQNEAQ (reference sequence). V was clipped by 3 bases and J by 2 bases, with 14 bases between them. The CDR3 bases are TGTGCCAGCAGCTTTAGATCCAGGGGGGCCTACGAGCAGTACTTC. This encodes CASSFRSRGAYEQYF.

The J gene is TRBJ2-4, the V gene TRBV19, with 7 bases that match TRBD2. Germline lookup yields CDR1 LNHDA and CDR2 SQIVND (reference sequence). The CDR3 loop spans 15 amino acids. Trimming cost V 6 bases and J 0 bases; bases outside gene matches: 5. CDR3 residues: CASRGGTLAKNIQYF. CDR3 coding DNA: TGTGCCAGTAGGGGGGGGACCCTAGCCAAAAACATTCAGTACTTC.

J is TRBJ1-1 and V is TRBV9; D remains ambiguous. Trimming pared 0 bases from V and 1 base from J, leaving 7 bases between. There are 14 residues in the CDR3. Germline lookup yields CDR1 SGDLS and CDR2 YYNGEE. The CDR3 spells CASSVVGGNTEAFF. In DNA, the CDR3 is TGTGCCAGCAGCGTAGTTGGAGGGAACACTGAAGCTTTCTTT.

The count of this clone is one. The chain employs TRBV4-3 and TRBJ1-2; perhaps TRBD1 as D (5 bases). V lost 0 bases, J lost 6 bases, and 14 bases lay in between. Germline CDR1 reads LGHNA; CDR2 reads YSLEER. The CDR3 spans 15 residues. In DNA form, the CDR3 reads TGCGCCAGCAGCCAAGATCAGGGACTGGGGGATGGCTACACCTTC. This translates into CASSQDQGLGDGYTF.